The subject of this entry is one T cell receptor (beta chain). Its antigen is undetermined. Data came from immunoSEQ multiplex PCR; TCRdb stores just in-frame clones and leaves some out. The repertoire holds some 70,000 clones, with 84% as singletons. The sample is drawn from a study of a mutant IDH1 vaccine in newly diagnosed glioma. Time point reported: week 23, last vaccination. A single vaccine dose contained 300 ug of mutant IDH1 20-mer peptide, and topical imiquimod was used with it. With V trimmed by 7 bases and J by 5 bases, 6 bases remained unmatched. CDR1 and CDR2 from the germline V gene are SEHNR and FQNEAQ (reference sequence). This CDR3 contains 13 residues.

V usage is TRBV7-9 and J usage is TRBJ1-1; 8 bases fit TRBD1. The clonotype originates from a man between 18 and 29 years old with glioma. The material sequenced was PBMCs, taken from a glioma patient whose treatment included an IDH1 peptide vaccine. The CDR3 nucleotides read TGTGCCAGCAACAGGGGGGGGCAAACTGAAGCTTTCTTT. Protein: CASNRGGQTEAFF.